The 28 T cell receptor beta chains in this list originate from one sample, sequenced in a study of T cells after posttransplantation cyclophosphamide. Cyclophosphamide on days +3 and +4 followed busulfan-fludarabine conditioning and a marrow graft. Some clones are missing from TCRdb's copy, which holds only in-frame ones; the method was immunoSEQ multiplex PCR. Of roughly 12,000 clones in the sample, around nine tenths were seen once. The material was PBMCs, obtained after allogeneic stem cell transplant with posttransplant cyclophosphamide. The source is a female patient aged 30 to 45 who received an allogeneic stem cell transplant from an unrelated donor, was CMV-positive, and had no GVHD. Some T cells may be graft donor cells.

A single count supports this clone. V gene TRBV6-6 combines with J gene TRBJ1-1; 9 positions agree with TRBD1. V lost 6 bases, J lost 4 bases, and 3 bases stayed unmatched. The CDR3 is 13 amino acids. Germline V CDR1 and CDR2: MNHNY, SVGAGI (reference sequence). CDR3 amino acids: CASRKDRGTEAFF. The DNA of the CDR3 is TGTGCCAGCAGGAAGGACAGGGGCACTGAAGCTTTCTTT.

This rearrangement joins TRBV6-1 to TRBJ2-1; 16 bases line up with TRBD2. The germline CDR1 and CDR2 sequences are MNHNS and SASEGT. Trimming cost V 4 bases and J 8 bases; bases outside gene matches: 5. The CDR3 has 16 residues. The CDR3 bases are TGTGCCAGCAGTGCGGGACTAGCGGGAGGGTGGGATGAGCAGTTCTTC. This translates into CASSAGLAGGWDEQFF.

The chain carries TRBV5-1 and TRBJ2-2; 8 nucleotides align to TRBD2. The CDR3 totals 16 residues. Germline values: CDR1 SGHRS, CDR2 YFSETQ. Losses at the gene ends were 0 bases for V and 4 bases for J; bases not matched to a gene: 5. The CDR3 bases are TGCGCCAGCAGCTTGGGAGCGGGAGTCGTCACCGGGGAGCTGTTTTTT. It specifies CASSLGAGVVTGELFF.

V and J are TRBV7-9 and TRBJ2-5; 8 bases match TRBD2. This CDR3 contains 14 residues. J was trimmed by 6 bases and V by 5 bases; bases with no gene match: 8. Per germline, CDR1 SEHNR and CDR2 FQNEAQ (reference sequence). The CDR3 nucleotides read TGTGCCAGCAGCCTAGGGACTAGTTTAAAGACCCAGTACTTC. Its translation: CASSLGTSLKTQYF.

The rearrangement links TRBV29-1 to TRBJ2-1, with D possibly TRBD2 on 7 matching bases. CDR3 length equals 14 residues. Germline-derived CDR1 and CDR2 are SQVTM and ANQGSEA. The CDR3 spells CSSLGRGRKDEQFF. The CDR3, as DNA: TGCAGTTCCCTGGGGAGGGGGAGAAAGGATGAGCAGTTCTTC.

This chain connects TRBV5-5 to TRBJ2-5, with TRBD1 identical over 8 bases. The CDR3 has 18 residues. The junction had 18 bases not matched to a gene; V was cut back by 3 bases and J by 5 bases. Looked up from germline, CDR1 is SGHKS and CDR2 is YYEKEE (reference sequence). Here the CDR3 reads CASSSWTGFSLAVETQYF. CDR3 in DNA: TGTGCCAGCAGCTCCTGGACAGGGTTTAGCCTCGCTGTGGAGACCCAGTACTTC.

The genes are TRBV4-1 and TRBJ2-2, with 7 positions matching TRBD2. The V and J ends lost 4 bases and 6 bases, in that order; junction bases with no gene match: 8. This CDR3 spans 15 amino acids. Germline V gene lookup returns CDR1 MGHRA and CDR2 YSYEKL. This CDR3 is CASSPGTNSAGELFF. The CDR3 nucleotides are TGCGCCAGCAGCCCCGGGACTAATTCGGCCGGGGAGCTGTTTTTT.

V and J are TRBV6-1 and TRBJ2-7, with 7 bases aligning to TRBD1. Germline V CDR1 and CDR2: MNHNS, SASEGT. With V trimmed by 4 bases and J by 3 bases, 6 bases remained unmatched. The CDR3 is 14 residues long. CDR3 sequence: CASSAGTAYYEQYF. For the CDR3, the DNA is TGTGCCAGCAGTGCCGGGACAGCTTACTACGAGCAGTACTTC.

The chain uses TRBV18 and TRBJ2-1; a weak D match, TRBD2 (6 bases). The length of the CDR3 is 17 residues. From germline, CDR1 is KGHSH and CDR2 LQKENI. V was clipped by 4 bases and J by 7 bases, with 23 bases between them. CDR3 amino acids: CASSHPGGDSFGNEQFF. The DNA of the CDR3 is TGTGCCAGCTCACACCCCGGTGGGGACTCCTTTGGGAATGAGCAGTTCTTC.

The J gene is TRBJ1-1, the V gene TRBV27, with TRBD1 as a possible D gene (6 bases). CDR1 is MNHEY and CDR2 is SMNVEV in the germline V gene (reference sequence). With 6 bases removed from V and 1 base from J, the gap between germline ends came to 27 bases. This CDR3 is built from 19 residues. The CDR3 region has the DNA TGTGCCAGCAGCCGGAAACCGAAGCTAAACACAGGGCAGAACACTGAAGCTTTCTTT. Translating gives CASSRKPKLNTGQNTEAFF.

The rearrangement links TRBV7-9 to TRBJ1-2, with TRBD1 as a possible D gene (6 bases). This CDR3 contains 17 residues. Deletions cut 3 bases from V and 7 bases from J, with 24 bases between. CDR1 and CDR2 from the germline V gene are SEHNR and FQNEAQ (reference sequence). The CDR3 sequence is CASSFEERQARYVGYTF. In DNA, the CDR3 is TGTGCCAGCAGCTTTGAAGAAAGACAGGCCCGCTACGTTGGCTACACCTTC.

The chain is built from TRBV28 and TRBJ2-1; 11 bases agree with TRBD2. The CDR3 has 20 residues. Germline CDR1 reads MDHEN; CDR2 reads SYDVKM. Unmatched junction bases numbered 24, after V lost 7 bases and J lost 7 bases. The CDR3 bases are TGTGCCAGCACAGAGTTCGGGGTAGCGGGAGGGAGCGGCCGTACAAATGAGCAGTTCTTC. Translating gives CASTEFGVAGGSGRTNEQFF.

The chain carries TRBV28 and TRBJ2-5, with D perhaps TRBD1 (5 bases). TRBJ2-7 matches the DNA end more closely, so the J call is doubtful. CDR1 is MDHEN, CDR2 SYDVKM, per germline. CDR3 size: 14 residues. CDR3 nucleotides: TGTGCCAGCAGTTTAGGGGCTCAATCCTACGAGCAGTACTTC. This gives the protein CASSLGAQSYEQYF.

Here the CDR3 DNA reads TGTGCCAGCAGTTTATCGGGGGCAGGGAGTAACTATGGCTACACCTTC. The encoded protein is CASSLSGAGSNYGYTF. The rearrangement joins TRBV27 to TRBJ1-2; possible D gene TRBD1, 6 bases. This CDR3 contains 16 residues. Trimming shortened V by 0 bases and J by 1 base, and 12 bases separated the two germline ends. Per germline, CDR1 MNHEY and CDR2 SMNVEV (reference sequence).

This clone was seen just once. V gene TRBV9 combines with J gene TRBJ2-7; 8 bases align to TRBD1. Germline trimming cut 0 bases from V and 3 bases from J; bases unmatched to any gene: 5. The CDR3 runs 15 residues. The V gene's germline CDR1 is SGDLS and CDR2 YYNGEE. CDR3 sequence (DNA): TGTGCCAGCAGCGTAGAGACAGGGGTGGGCTACGAGCAGTACTTC. Translation gives CASSVETGVGYEQYF.

The chain recombines TRBV14 with TRBJ2-5, with D possibly TRBD2 on 6 matching bases. CDR1 SGHDN and CDR2 FVKESK come from the germline V gene. This CDR3 region has 17 residues. Trimming cost V 0 bases and J 2 bases, with 16 bases left between them. CDR3: CASSQDPRLAQQETQYF. The CDR3 DNA is TGTGCCAGCAGCCAAGATCCCAGGCTAGCGCAACAAGAGACCCAGTACTTC.

The chain employs TRBV28 and TRBJ2-7; 9 bases agree with TRBD1. The V and J ends lost 5 bases and 4 bases, in that order; junction bases with no gene match: 6. The germline V gene has CDR1 MDHEN and CDR2 SYDVKM. The CDR3 loop spans 14 amino acids. CDR3: CASSRTGVPYEQYF. The CDR3, as DNA: TGTGCCAGCAGTAGGACAGGGGTACCTTACGAGCAGTACTTC. The complete variable domain, with remaining parts taken from reference TRBV28 and TRBJ2-7, reads DVKVTQSSRYLVKRTGEKVFLECVQDMDHENMFWYRQDPGLGLRLIYFSYDVKMKEKGDIPEGYSVSREKKERFSLILESASTNQTSMYLCASSRTGVPYEQYFGPGTRLTVT.

In nucleotides, the CDR3 is TGTGCCAGCACTGGGACAGTCCGCTACGAGCAGTACTTC. Translated: CASTGTVRYEQYF. This chain connects TRBV6-1 to TRBJ2-7, with 7 bases lining up with TRBD1. Germline values: CDR1 MNHNS, CDR2 SASEGT. The CDR3 extends over 13 amino acids. V dropped 7 bases and J dropped 3; count of bases not matched to a gene: 6.

The CDR3 nucleotides read TGTGCCAGCAGCGGGGACAGGGACTTTGAAGCTTTCTTT. This gives the protein CASSGDRDFEAFF. The chain is built from TRBV7-9 and TRBJ1-1; TRBD1 matches 9 bases. This CDR3 is 13 amino acids long. Trimming took 5 bases from V and 7 from J; bases not matched to a gene: 5. Germline assignment: CDR1 SEHNR and CDR2 FQNEAQ (reference sequence).

The genes are TRBV28 and TRBJ1-1; 9 bases fit TRBD1. With 8 bases clipped from V and 5 bases from J, the junction kept 9 bases outside the gene matches. CDR1 is MDHEN and CDR2 is SYDVKM in the germline V gene. This CDR3 has 14 residues. CDR3 sequence (DNA): TGTGCCAGCCCCCCGGGACAGGGAGGGACTGAAGCTTTCTTT. Its protein is CASPPGQGGTEAFF. The full variable domain, with the rest looked up from reference TRBV28 and TRBJ1-1, is DVKVTQSSRYLVKRTGEKVFLECVQDMDHENMFWYRQDPGLGLRLIYFSYDVKMKEKGDIPEGYSVSREKKERFSLILESASTNQTSMYLCASPPGQGGTEAFFGQGTRLTVV.

The chain uses TRBV7-9 and TRBJ2-7; 7 bases line up with TRBD1. The CDR3 sequence is 15 residues long. Germline loops: CDR1 SEHNR, CDR2 FQNEAQ (reference sequence). V was pared by 5 bases and J by 11 bases, with 18 bases of the junction left unmatched. The CDR3, as DNA: TGTGCCAGCAGCCCTTCGACAGGGCTTTTCGTAGGGAAGTACTTC. This gives the protein CASSPSTGLFVGKYF.

The chain recombines TRBV28 with TRBJ2-7; TRBD2 is a possible D gene (5 bases). This CDR3 has 12 residues. The germline V gene has CDR1 MDHEN and CDR2 SYDVKM. The ends were cut back, 10 bases at V and 3 bases at J, with 13 bases in the middle. This chain's CDR3 is CATLDFLYEQYF. The CDR3 nucleotides read TGTGCCACCCTGGACTTTCTCTACGAGCAGTACTTC.

The CDR3 region is CASSQVLLAVGELFF. Here the CDR3 DNA reads TGCGCCAGCAGCCAAGTGTTACTAGCCGTCGGGGAGCTGTTTTTT. The chain has TRBV4-1 and TRBJ2-2, with D possibly matching TRBD2 (6 bases). This CDR3 is 15 amino acids long. Deletions cut 1 base from V and 7 bases from J, with 13 bases between. CDR1 is MGHRA, CDR2 YSYEKL, per germline.

The chain uses TRBV28 and TRBJ1-2; D is ambiguous. V was clipped by 2 bases and J by 2 bases, with 6 bases between them. The CDR3 contains 13 residues. Germline-derived CDR1 and CDR2 are MDHEN and SYDVKM. The CDR3 DNA follows: TGTGCCAGCAGTTTAAGAGCGAACTATGGCTACACCTTC. It is translated as CASSLRANYGYTF.

This chain connects TRBV27 to TRBJ2-3; TRBD2 matches 7 bases. The ends lost 10 bases at V and 3 bases at J; junction bases unmatched: 16. The V gene's germline CDR1 is MNHEY and CDR2 SMNVEV (reference sequence). The CDR3 is 16 amino acids. The CDR3 region is CATSVGWGGRTDTQYF. The CDR3 DNA reads TGTGCCACCAGCGTGGGGTGGGGCGGGAGAACAGATACGCAGTATTTT.

V gene TRBV2 combines with J gene TRBJ2-3, with 11 positions matching TRBD2. Trimming took 6 bases from V and 6 from J; bases not matched to a gene: 5. This CDR3 has 14 amino acids. CDR1 SNHLY and CDR2 FYNNEI come from the germline V gene. The CDR3 spells CASRFASGRDTQYF. The CDR3 nucleotides read TGTGCCAGCAGGTTTGCTAGCGGGAGGGATACGCAGTATTTT. Variable domain in full (rest from reference TRBV2 and TRBJ2-3): EPEVTQTPSHQVTQMGQEVILRCVPISNHLYFYWYRQILGQKVEFLVSFYNNEISEKSEIFDDQFSVERPDGSNFTLKIRSTKLEDSAMYFCASRFASGRDTQYFGPGTRLTVL.

The V and J genes are TRBV5-1 and TRBJ1-3; a weak D match, TRBD1 (6 bases). This CDR3 has 17 amino acids. Looked up from germline, CDR1 is SGHRS and CDR2 is YFSETQ. Trimming took 0 bases from V and 3 from J, leaving 16 bases between them. CDR3 loop: CASSLDPTGKIGNTIYF. Written as DNA, the CDR3 is TGCGCCAGCAGCTTGGATCCGACAGGAAAAATTGGAAACACCATATATTTT.

The chain employs TRBV7-9 and TRBJ2-1, with D perhaps matching TRBD2 (6 bases). V was shortened by 4 bases and J by 13 bases, with 11 bases between the two germline ends. The CDR3 is 11 amino acids. Per germline, CDR1 SEHNR and CDR2 FQNEAQ (reference sequence). The CDR3 nucleotides read TGTGCCAGCAGCTGGGACTCATTCCAGTTCTTC. Translation gives CASSWDSFQFF.